This record covers a single T cell receptor beta chain. Its antigen is undetermined. V was cut by 2 bases and J by 8 bases, with 15 bases left in between. Germline assignment: CDR1 MGHDK and CDR2 SYGVNS. The CDR3 consists of 14 residues. RNA transcripts served as template for amplifying TCR beta CDR3 sequences. First-round RT-PCR employed HTBI primers, with a second-round multiplex PCR after it. TCRdb itself ran the multiplex PCR reads through MiXCR, one entry per CDR3 protein. The data hold approximately 1.2 million distinct CDR3 sequences, with 35% to 40% observed a single time. This record belongs to a study of Graves' ophthalmopathy and Graves' hyperthyroidism. Exclusion applied to patients with other autoimmune diseases, uncontrolled infections, pregnancy or lactation. Findings and caveats of the study: Blood also contained most of the expanded thyroid clonotypes above 0.001 frequency. As the model predicted ophthalmopathy progression, it achieved a sensitivity of nearly 71% and a specificity of 72% to 80%.

The sequenced sample was peripheral blood or thyroid tissue (not recorded which). The clonotype was recovered from an adult man with Graves' hyperthyroidism. This rearrangement joins TRBV25-1 to TRBJ1-1, with D possibly TRBD1 on 5 matching bases. The CDR3 bases are TGTGCCAGCAGTGAAGTGGTTGTTGGGACCGAAGCTTTCTTT. The encoded protein is CASSEVVVGTEAFF.